This entry is about one T cell receptor beta chain. The PCR contained 60 Vbeta and 13 Jbeta primers. The method was immunoSEQ multiplex PCR; TCRdb's version includes in-frame clones alone and lacks a portion of them. The sample lists around 200,000 clones; 80% were seen once. The sample comes from a study of cytomegalovirus exposure and HLA in healthy donors. There are 14 residues in the CDR3. Losses at the gene ends were 1 base for V and 7 bases for J; bases not matched to a gene: 6. Germline V gene data show CDR1 as SGHVS and CDR2 as FQNEAQ. The source material was PBMCs. This TCR was recovered from a boy aged 5-17 years in good health and CMV-seronegative. The V and J genes are TRBV7-8 and TRBJ1-2; TRBD1 aligns across 7 bases. CDR3 region: CASSLETGKGGYTF. The CDR3 bases are TGTGCCAGCAGCTTAGAGACAGGGAAAGGTGGCTACACCTTC.